This paragraph reports one T cell receptor beta chain. Its cognate antigen is unknown. Germline CDR1 reads MNHNS; CDR2 reads SASEGT. The CDR3 sequence is 19 residues long. The V gene end was trimmed by 2 bases and the J gene end by 7 bases; junction bases not matched to a gene: 17. The table came from immunoSEQ multiplex PCR; TCRdb's copy has only in-frame clones and leaves some out. The data hold fewer than 900,000 clones, with roughly 90% observed a single time. The source of the sample is a study of Ad26.COV2.S vaccination and SARS-CoV-2 variants. On the study more broadly: Of the COV1001 trial arms, the Ad26.COV2.S arm included the donor. Notes on the study in general: Individuals receiving vaccine had higher spike-specific TCR breadth than placebo recipients did.

Documented treatment: around 19 received Ad26.COV2.S at low or high dose, single or two shots; roughly five received placebo; per-sample allocation not given. The investigators took samples on day 63 after the first vaccine or placebo injection. This chain links TRBV6-1 with TRBJ1-5; 10 bases line up with TRBD1. The material sequenced was peripheral blood, taken in a trial of Ad26.COV2.S vaccine versus placebo. The TCR sequence derives from a person between 18 and 65 years old who received the Ad26.COV2.S COVID-19 vaccine or a placebo. CDR3 coding DNA: TGTGCCAGCAGTGAAATAGGCGGGACAGGGGACCGGTCAATCCAGCCCCAGCATTTT. It specifies CASSEIGGTGDRSIQPQHF.